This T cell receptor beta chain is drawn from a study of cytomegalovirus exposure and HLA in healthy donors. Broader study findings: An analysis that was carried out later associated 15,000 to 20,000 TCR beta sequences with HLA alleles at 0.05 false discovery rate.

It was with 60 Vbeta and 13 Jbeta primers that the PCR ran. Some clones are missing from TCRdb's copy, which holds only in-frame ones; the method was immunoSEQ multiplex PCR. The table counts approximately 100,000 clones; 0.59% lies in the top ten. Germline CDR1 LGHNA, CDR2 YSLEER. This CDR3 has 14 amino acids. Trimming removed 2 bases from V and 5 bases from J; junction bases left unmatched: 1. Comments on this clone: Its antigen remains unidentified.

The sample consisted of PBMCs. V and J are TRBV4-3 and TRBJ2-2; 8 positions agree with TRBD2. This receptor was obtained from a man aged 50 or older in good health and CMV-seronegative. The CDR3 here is CASSQPGGTGELFF. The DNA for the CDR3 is TGCGCCAGCAGCCAACCGGGGGGGACCGGGGAGCTGTTTTTT.